What follows is one TCR beta chain and its context. Its antigen is undetermined. This sample was taken from a study of graft-versus-host responses after intestinal transplantation. Study-level information: Multivisceral, liver-intestinal, or isolated intestinal grafts went to recipients. The study gave all recipients anti-thymocyte globulin induction, then tacrolimus and steroids for 2 to 3 years.

Here immunoSEQ multiplex PCR was the method, and the copy in TCRdb shows in-frame clones only, minus some. The sample gives 24,000 or so clones, less than 85% of which show up once; about 1.1% is in the top ten. Whole-study results and caveats: Investigators detected GvH clones in recipient marrow, with some emerging earlier in ileum or blood. Graft-versus-host to host-versus-graft clonal ratios in allografts were high in patients with graft-donor T cell macrochimerism.

This CDR3 is built from 15 residues. Trimming stripped 1 base from V and 2 bases from J, with 6 bases between. Germline V lookup: CDR1 SGHVS, CDR2 FNYEAQ. This receptor was obtained from a human patient who received an intestinal transplant, so some T cells may come from the graft donor. This sample comprised PBMCs, obtained around 29 days after intestinal transplant. The chain employs TRBV7-6 and TRBJ1-6; tentatively, D is TRBD1 (5 bases). CDR3 loop: CASSLGGPYNSPLHF. The CDR3 coding sequence is TGTGCCAGCAGCTTAGGGGGCCCCTATAATTCACCCCTCCACTTT.